The present entry profiles one T cell receptor beta chain with its context. V was shortened by 1 base and J by 2 bases, with 12 bases between the two germline ends. The CDR3 consists of 15 residues. Germline CDR1 SGHVS, CDR2 FQNEAQ. The data originate from a study of immune cell composition in non-small cell lung cancer. Some clones are missing from TCRdb's copy, which holds only in-frame ones; the method was immunoSEQ multiplex PCR. This table has roughly 3,000 clones, about 73% appearing once. Material: lung tumor tissue. This TCR came from a human donor with non-small cell lung cancer. The genes are TRBV7-8 and TRBJ2-7; a weak D match, TRBD1 (6 bases). The CDR3 region has the DNA TGTGCCAGCAGCTTAGGGGCCAGGGGAACCTACGAGCAGTACTTC. Its protein is CASSLGARGTYEQYF.